This entry concerns a single TCR beta chain. Antigen unknown. Some clones are missing from TCRdb's copy, which holds only in-frame ones; the method was immunoSEQ multiplex PCR. Among fewer than 120,000 clones, roughly 90% were seen once, and the ten largest hold around 15%. The record originates from a study of T cell responses to AZD1222 COVID-19 vaccine. Findings and caveats of the study: Dominant at 160-218 and 743-854, vaccine-associated CD4 TCRs also spanned spike. Within unmutated variant regions lay the reported targets of nearly half of spike-specific TCRs. AZD1222 recipients seropositive at baseline numbered only six or seven.

The CDR3 runs 16 residues. Germline trimming cut 1 base from V and 4 bases from J; bases unmatched to any gene: 3. Pooled in the analysis were second doses at about 4 or about 12 weeks. The origin of this receptor is an adult who received the AZD1222 COVID-19 vaccine. Sequencing used peripheral blood, obtained 28 days after the second AZD1222 dose. The chain carries TRBV23-1 and TRBJ1-6, with 8 nucleotides matching TRBD1. Being an ORF, TRBV23-1 has a function that is uncertain. CDR3 nucleotide sequence: TGCGCCAGCAGTCAATGCAGGGACAGGTATAATTCACCCCTCCACTTT. This sequence encodes CASSQCRDRYNSPLHF.